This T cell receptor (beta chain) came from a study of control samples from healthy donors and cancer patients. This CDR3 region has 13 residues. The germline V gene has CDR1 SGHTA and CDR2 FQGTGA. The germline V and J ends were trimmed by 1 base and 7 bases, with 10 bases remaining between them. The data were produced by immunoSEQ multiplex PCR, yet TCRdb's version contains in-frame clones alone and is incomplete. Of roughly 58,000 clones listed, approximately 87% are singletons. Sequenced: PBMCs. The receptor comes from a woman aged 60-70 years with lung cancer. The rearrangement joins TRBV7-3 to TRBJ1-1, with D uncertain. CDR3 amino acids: CASSLRQELEAFF. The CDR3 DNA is TGTGCCAGCAGCTTAAGGCAGGAACTTGAAGCTTTCTTT. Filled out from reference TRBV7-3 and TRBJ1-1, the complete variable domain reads GAGVSQTPSNKVTEKGKYVELRCDPISGHTALYWYRQSLGQGPEFLIYFQGTGAADDSGLPNDRFFAVRPEGSVSTLKIQRTERGDSAVYLCASSLRQELEAFFGQGTRLTVV.